Listed below are T cell receptor beta chains from one sample, sequenced in a study of T cell changes during pregnancy in multiple sclerosis. The protocol was immunoSEQ multiplex PCR, while the TCRdb copy is restricted to in-frame clones and leaves out a portion. The table includes 110,000 or so clones, around 93% detected once. The material sequenced was peripheral blood, taken before pregnancy. Every receptor here comes from a female donor with multiple sclerosis, enrolled in a pregnancy study. Each CDR3 is given with its conserved first and last residue. D genes are given only for firm matches. Clone sizes are given selectively: once, few, many, or a class where the clone is expanded.

J	D	size	V	length	CDR3	DNA
TRBJ1-5	NA	NA	TRBV19	16	CASSRGRGYDNQPQHF	TGTGCCAGTAGTCGGGGGCGGGGGTACGACAATCAGCCCCAGCATTTT
TRBJ2-5	TRBD1	NA	TRBV11-2	13	CASSSGQRETQYF	TGTGCCAGCAGCTCGGGACAGAGAGAGACCCAGTACTTC
TRBJ2-3	TRBD2	NA	TRBV27	20	CASSLSTPGLAGGPTDTQYF	TGTGCCAGCAGTTTATCCACCCCCGGACTAGCGGGAGGGCCCACAGATACGCAGTATTTT
TRBJ2-7	NA	NA	TRBV2	13	CASSAVDSYEQYF	TGTGCCAGCAGTGCGGTCGACTCCTACGAGCAGTACTTC
TRBJ2-7	NA	NA	TRBV19	13	CASSLQATYEQYF	TGTGCCAGTAGTCTTCAGGCCACCTACGAGCAGTACTTC
TRBJ2-7	TRBD1	NA	TRBV19	14	CATAPRQGAYEQYF	TGTGCCACCGCCCCGAGACAGGGGGCCTACGAGCAGTACTTC
TRBJ1-2	NA	once	TRBV4-1	13	CASSQAQVYGYTF	TGCGCCAGCAGCCAAGCACAAGTCTATGGCTACACCTTC
TRBJ2-7	NA	NA	TRBV27	13	CASSIGGPYEQYF	TGTGCCAGCAGTATCGGAGGGCCCTACGAGCAGTACTTC
TRBJ2-6	TRBD1	NA	TRBV5-4	17	CASTRDRTFSGANVLTF	TGTGCCAGCACCAGGGACAGGACTTTTTCTGGGGCCAACGTCCTGACTTTC
TRBJ2-5	TRBD2	NA	TRBV5-1	17	CASSSGTSGSLGETQYF	TGCGCCAGCAGTTCCGGGACTAGCGGGAGCCTAGGGGAGACCCAGTACTTC
TRBJ1-2	NA	few	TRBV30	11	CAWKRTWGYTF	TGTGCCTGGAAACGGACATGGGGCTACACCTTC
TRBJ1-3	NA	NA	TRBV30	15	CAWGDSGTSGNTIYF	TGTGCCTGGGGGGACTCCGGGACCTCTGGAAACACCATATATTTT
TRBJ1-2	TRBD1	NA	TRBV5-4	13	CASRVDRVYGYTF	TGTGCCAGCAGAGTGGACAGGGTCTATGGCTACACCTTC
TRBJ2-1	TRBD2	NA	TRBV9	14	CASSVGLAGIEQFF	TGTGCCAGCAGCGTAGGACTAGCGGGAATCGAGCAGTTCTTC
TRBJ2-7	NA	NA	TRBV5-1	15	CASSPDGGAYYEQYF	TGCGCCAGCAGCCCGGATGGGGGGGCTTACTACGAGCAGTACTTC
TRBJ2-3	NA	NA	TRBV29-1	15	CSVGATSTSTDTQYF	TGCAGCGTTGGGGCCACTTCAACTAGCACAGATACGCAGTATTTT
TRBJ1-2	NA	NA	TRBV9	20	CASSAPGGGLRDIFNYGYTF	TGTGCCAGCAGCGCCCCAGGCGGGGGACTCCGGGACATCTTTAACTATGGCTACACCTTC
TRBJ2-1	TRBD2	NA	TRBV5-4	16	CASSLEGGLAGYEQFF	TGTGCCAGCAGCTTGGAAGGGGGACTAGCGGGGTATGAGCAGTTCTTC